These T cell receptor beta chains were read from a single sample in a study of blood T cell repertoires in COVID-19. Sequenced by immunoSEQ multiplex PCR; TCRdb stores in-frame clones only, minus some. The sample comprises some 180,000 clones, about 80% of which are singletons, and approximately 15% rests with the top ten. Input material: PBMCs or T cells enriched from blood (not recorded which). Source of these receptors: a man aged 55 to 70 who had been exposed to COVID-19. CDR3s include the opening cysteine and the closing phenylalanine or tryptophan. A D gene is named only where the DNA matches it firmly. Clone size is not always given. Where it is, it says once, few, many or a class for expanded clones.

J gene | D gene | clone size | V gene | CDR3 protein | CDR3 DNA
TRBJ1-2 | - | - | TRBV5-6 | CASSARLFSQGGYGYTF | TGTGCCAGCAGCGCCCGCCTGTTCTCACAGGGCGGCTATGGCTACACCTTC
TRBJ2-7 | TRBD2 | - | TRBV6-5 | CASSYAPGRGLYEQYF | TGTGCCAGCAGTTACGCTCCGGGACGGGGACTATACGAGCAGTACTTC
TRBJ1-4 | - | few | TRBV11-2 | CASTPSVMTTNEKLFF | TGTGCCAGCACCCCTTCGGTGATGACAACTAATGAAAAACTGTTTTTT
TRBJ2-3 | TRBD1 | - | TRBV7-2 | CASSLGGGAGDTQYF | TGTGCCAGCAGCTTAGGAGGGGGCGCGGGAGATACGCAGTATTTT
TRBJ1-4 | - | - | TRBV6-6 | CASSYSGTGEKLFF | TGTGCCAGCAGTTACTCCGGGACTGGTGAAAAACTGTTTTTT
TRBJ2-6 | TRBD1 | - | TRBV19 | CASSPGTAFSSGANVLTF | TGTGCCAGTAGTCCCGGGACAGCGTTTAGCTCTGGGGCCAACGTCCTGACTTTC
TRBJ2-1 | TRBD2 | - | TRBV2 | CASSELADYNEQFF | TGTGCCAGCAGTGAACTAGCGGATTACAATGAGCAGTTCTTC
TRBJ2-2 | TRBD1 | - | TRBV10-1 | CASSEIGTGPNTGELFF | TGCGCCAGCAGTGAGATTGGGACAGGGCCCAACACCGGGGAGCTGTTTTTT
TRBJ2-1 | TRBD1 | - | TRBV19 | CASSIVVGQGAGEQFF | TGTGCCAGTAGTATAGTGGTAGGACAGGGGGCAGGGGAGCAGTTCTTC
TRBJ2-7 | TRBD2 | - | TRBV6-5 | CASTTSGNPYEQYF | TGTGCCAGCACCACTAGCGGGAACCCCTACGAGCAGTACTTC
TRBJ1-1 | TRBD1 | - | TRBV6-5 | CASGKRQGTNTEAFF | TGTGCCAGCGGTAAACGACAGGGGACGAACACTGAAGCTTTCTTT
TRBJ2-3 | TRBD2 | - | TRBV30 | CAWSVGLAGGDTQYF | TGTGCCTGGAGTGTCGGACTAGCGGGAGGAGATACGCAGTATTTT
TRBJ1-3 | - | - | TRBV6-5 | CASSPPGQGNTIYF | TGTGCCAGCAGTCCCCCCGGCCAGGGGAACACCATATATTTT
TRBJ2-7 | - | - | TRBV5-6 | CASSLVSRGFDEQYF | TGTGCCAGCAGCTTGGTATCCAGGGGTTTCGACGAGCAGTACTTC